Sequencing of this TCR beta chain was carried out in a study of T-cell memory formation after mild COVID-19. TCRdb redid the calling of the 5' RACE reads with MiXCR, one entry per CDR3 protein. The sample comprises tens of thousands of distinct CDR3 sequences, around 25% of which are singletons, and 35% to 50% rests with the top ten. Trimming cost V 3 bases and J 0 bases, with 12 bases left between them. The CDR3 has 15 residues. CDR1 is DFQATT, CDR2 SNEGSKA, per germline (reference sequence). This clonotype was found a few times. This clonotype originated in a young man who had mild COVID-19 (a few samples of this study predate the infection). Cell type and time point are not known. This rearrangement joins TRBV20-1 to TRBJ2-1, with D perhaps being TRBD1 or TRBD2 (5 bases each). Sequences were obtained from PBMCs or a T cell subset sorted from them (not recorded which). The CDR3 bases are TGCAGTGCTAGTGGGACCGAGGTCTCCTACAATGAGCAGTTCTTC. This sequence encodes CSASGTEVSYNEQFF.